Listed here are 10 T cell receptor beta chains from one sample, sequenced in a study of CD8+ T cells in alopecia areata. Extracted RNA was reverse transcribed into cDNA, the sequencing template. Profiling relied on immunoSEQ multiplex PCR, and the TCRdb table lists in-frame clones only, not all of them. The sample consists of 120,000 or so clones, approximately 60% of them appearing once. Treatment noted: oral pan-JAK inhibitor, 5-10 mg twice daily. The specimen was CD4+ T cells sorted from blood, collected at week 4, from a patient treated with tofacitinib. All receptors derive from a human donor with alopecia areata.

The chain joins TRBV15 to TRBJ2-2; D is undetermined. The CDR3 is 13 amino acids. V was shortened by 0 bases and J by 6 bases, with 5 bases between the two germline ends. CDR1 and CDR2 (germline): LNHNV, YYDKDF (reference sequence). The CDR3 sequence: CATSRDFAGELFF. DNA for the CDR3: TGTGCCACCAGCAGAGATTTCGCCGGGGAGCTGTTTTTT.

The chain carries TRBV6-5 and TRBJ1-1; no firm D call. Germline CDR1 is MNHEY and CDR2 is SVGAGI. The CDR3 extends over 15 amino acids. Deletions cut 5 bases from V and 1 base from J, with 14 bases between. DNA for the CDR3: TGTGCCAGCAGTCGACCTTCGTGGAGGAACACTGAAGCTTTCTTT. The encoded protein is CASSRPSWRNTEAFF.

The chain recombines TRBV9 with TRBJ2-1; 8 positions match TRBD2. CDR1 and CDR2 from the germline V gene are SGDLS and YYNGEE. Germline trimming cut 0 bases from V and 7 bases from J; bases unmatched to any gene: 12. This CDR3 is built from 17 residues. The CDR3 sequence: CASSVVSGGGIGNEQFF. In DNA, the CDR3 is TGTGCCAGCAGCGTAGTTTCTGGCGGGGGGATCGGGAATGAGCAGTTCTTC.

This chain connects TRBV4-3 to TRBJ1-3; 7 positions agree with TRBD1. The CDR3 totals 16 residues. V shed 1 base and J 4 bases; nucleotides not matched to a gene: 7. Germline V CDR1 and CDR2: LGHNA, YSLEER. The CDR3 here is CASSQGARGSGNTIYF. The CDR3 DNA reads TGCGCCAGCAGCCAAGGAGCCAGGGGGTCAGGAAACACCATATATTTT.

The chain links TRBV30 to TRBJ1-2, with 8 bases matching TRBD1. The germline gives CDR1 GTSNPN, CDR2 SVGIG (reference sequence). V shed 2 bases, J shed 8 bases, and the junction held 7 bases outside the gene matches. The CDR3 contains 13 residues. CDR3 sequence: CAWSSDRGWGYTF. The CDR3 bases are TGTGCCTGGAGTTCAGACAGGGGATGGGGCTACACCTTC.

This chain connects TRBV4-3 to TRBJ1-2, with TRBD1 identical over 7 bases. V shed 4 bases, J shed 4 bases, and the junction held 9 bases outside the gene matches. Germline V gene sequence: CDR1 LGHNA, CDR2 YSLEER. The CDR3 has 15 amino acids. The DNA of the CDR3 is TGCGCCAGCAGCCGACTCGGACAGGAAGCCTATGGCTACACCTTC. It translates to CASSRLGQEAYGYTF.

V usage is TRBV5-6 and J usage is TRBJ1-2, with TRBD1 matching over 7 bases. V shed 8 bases, J shed 7 bases, and the junction held 11 bases outside the gene matches. The germline CDR1 and CDR2 sequences are SGHDT and YYEEEE. This CDR3 region has 13 residues. The CDR3 reads CASLFDRDSGYTF. CDR3 coding DNA: TGTGCCAGTCTTTTCGACAGGGATAGTGGCTACACCTTC.

The gene calls are TRBV7-9 and TRBJ1-5, with unresolved D. CDR3 length: 13 residues. Deletions cut 0 bases from V and 5 bases from J, with 5 bases between. The germline V gene encodes CDR1 SEHNR and CDR2 FQNEAQ (reference sequence). CDR3 nucleotide sequence: TGTGCCAGCAGCTTAGCTGAAGATCAGCCCCAGCATTTT. Translated: CASSLAEDQPQHF.

The chain couples TRBV4-1 to TRBJ2-1; TRBD2 agrees at 8 bases. CDR1 and CDR2 from the germline V gene are MGHRA and YSYEKL. Germline trimming cut 1 base from V and 5 bases from J; bases unmatched to any gene: 7. This CDR3 contains 16 residues. The CDR3 protein is CASSQGRAGADNEQFF. In nucleotides, the CDR3 is TGCGCCAGCAGCCAAGGTAGAGCGGGGGCAGACAATGAGCAGTTCTTC.

This clone has only a few counts. J is TRBJ1-2 and V is TRBV5-4, with 7 bases that match TRBD1. The CDR3 is made up of 14 amino acids. Germline values: CDR1 SGHNT, CDR2 YYREEE (reference sequence). Trimming at V came to 2 bases and at J to 7 bases, leaving 8 bases not matched to a gene. CDR3 in amino acids: CASSFQGDGGGYTF. In DNA, the CDR3 is TGTGCCAGCAGCTTTCAGGGGGACGGTGGTGGCTACACCTTC.